Listed below are T cell receptor beta chains from one sample, sequenced in a study of T cell clonotyping in hematopoietic cell transplantation. TCRdb's table, derived via immunoSEQ multiplex PCR, lists solely in-frame clones and lacks some. In the table there are around 37,000 clones, around 95% of which are singletons. The sample comprised peripheral blood mononuclear cells. All receptors derive from a young man in good health. Some clones in this sample may be carry-over from other donors' samples. Each CDR3 is given with its conserved first and last residue. A D gene is named only where the DNA matches it firmly. Size is stated for part of the rows, as once, few or many counts, or as a class when the clone is expanded.

j_call: TRBJ1-5
d_call: TRBD1
v_call: TRBV6-1
clone_size: NA
cdr3_nt: TGTGCCAGCAGTGCCCGGGACAGGGAAAATCAGCCCCAGCATTTT
cdr3_aa: CASSARDRENQPQHF

j_call: TRBJ1-5
d_call: NA
v_call: TRBV6-6
clone_size: once
cdr3_nt: TGTGCCAGCCATAAAGACCCCGAACATAATCAGCCCCAGCATTTT
cdr3_aa: CASHKDPEHNQPQHF

j_call: TRBJ1-2
d_call: TRBD1
v_call: TRBV19
clone_size: NA
cdr3_nt: TGTGCCAGTACCACCGGGACAGGGGGGGGCTATGGCTACACCTTC
cdr3_aa: CASTTGTGGGYGYTF

j_call: TRBJ1-1
d_call: NA
v_call: TRBV27
clone_size: NA
cdr3_nt: TGTGCCAGCAACGAAGGCGGCAGAAACACTGAAGCTTTCTTT
cdr3_aa: CASNEGGRNTEAFF

j_call: TRBJ2-7
d_call: NA
v_call: TRBV29-1
clone_size: NA
cdr3_nt: TGCAGCGCCGTGGGGGACGGCTTCTACGAGCAGTACTTC
cdr3_aa: CSAVGDGFYEQYF

j_call: TRBJ1-1
d_call: NA
v_call: TRBV7-9
clone_size: once
cdr3_nt: TGTGCCAGCAGCTTTGGCACTGAAGCTTTCTTT
cdr3_aa: CASSFGTEAFF

j_call: TRBJ1-2
d_call: NA
v_call: TRBV6-5
clone_size: NA
cdr3_nt: TGTGCCAGCAGGCCCCCCGCAGTCTCATTATATGGCTACACCTTC
cdr3_aa: CASRPPAVSLYGYTF

j_call: TRBJ2-2
d_call: TRBD2
v_call: TRBV6-1
clone_size: NA
cdr3_nt: TGTGCCAGCAGTGAAGTTGGCGGGAGGGCGACCGGGGAGCTGTTTTTT
cdr3_aa: CASSEVGGRATGELFF

j_call: TRBJ1-1
d_call: NA
v_call: TRBV7-2
clone_size: NA
cdr3_nt: TGTGCCAGCAGCGTAGAGGTGAACACTGAAGCTTTCTTT
cdr3_aa: CASSVEVNTEAFF

j_call: TRBJ1-2
d_call: NA
v_call: TRBV6-5
clone_size: NA
cdr3_nt: TGTGCCAGCAGTCCTTCGGGACGACGGTATGGCTACACCTTC
cdr3_aa: CASSPSGRRYGYTF

j_call: TRBJ2-1
d_call: TRBD1
v_call: TRBV4-2
clone_size: NA
cdr3_nt: TGTGCCAGCAGCTATACAGGGGGCTCATCGAATGAGCAGTTCTTC
cdr3_aa: CASSYTGGSSNEQFF

j_call: TRBJ2-1
d_call: TRBD2
v_call: TRBV19
clone_size: NA
cdr3_nt: TGTGCCAGTACCTCGACTAGCGGGAGAAACTTCTACAATGAGCAGTTCTTC
cdr3_aa: CASTSTSGRNFYNEQFF

j_call: TRBJ2-7
d_call: NA
v_call: TRBV27
clone_size: NA
cdr3_nt: TGTGCCAGCAGTTTATCAGAGGGGTACGAGCAGTACTTC
cdr3_aa: CASSLSEGYEQYF

j_call: TRBJ1-2
d_call: NA
v_call: TRBV15
clone_size: NA
cdr3_nt: TGTGCCACCAGCCCGCGGGCGGGCTCCTATGGCTACACCTTC
cdr3_aa: CATSPRAGSYGYTF

j_call: TRBJ1-1
d_call: TRBD1
v_call: TRBV9
clone_size: NA
cdr3_nt: TGTGCCAGCAGCGTTTCTACCGGGACAGGAGGGGTGAACACTGAAGCTTTCTTT
cdr3_aa: CASSVSTGTGGVNTEAFF

j_call: TRBJ2-3
d_call: NA
v_call: TRBV4-2
clone_size: NA
cdr3_nt: TGTGCCAGCAGCCAGCTAGCGTCGAGCACAGATACGCAGTATTTT
cdr3_aa: CASSQLASSTDTQYF

j_call: TRBJ2-7
d_call: NA
v_call: TRBV6-5
clone_size: NA
cdr3_nt: TGTGCCAGCAGTTACTCGGTGGGATTATTCTCCTACGAGCAGTACTTC
cdr3_aa: CASSYSVGLFSYEQYF

j_call: TRBJ1-3
d_call: NA
v_call: TRBV30
clone_size: NA
cdr3_nt: TGTGCCTGGAGTAGGAGGGGAAACACCATATATTTT
cdr3_aa: CAWSRRGNTIYF

j_call: TRBJ2-1
d_call: NA
v_call: TRBV19
clone_size: NA
cdr3_nt: TGTGCCAGTAAGTCCCCAGGGCGTGCCTACAATGAGCAGTTCTTC
cdr3_aa: CASKSPGRAYNEQFF

j_call: TRBJ2-5
d_call: NA
v_call: TRBV2
clone_size: NA
cdr3_nt: TGTGCCAGCAGTGAAGGAGAACCTTCTGTACCCTATGACGGGACCCAGTACTTC
cdr3_aa: CASSEGEPSVPYDGTQYF

j_call: TRBJ2-4
d_call: NA
v_call: TRBV5-6
clone_size: NA
cdr3_nt: TGTGCCAGCAGCTTCGCCGGGGGATTTTACAAAAACATTCAGTACTTC
cdr3_aa: CASSFAGGFYKNIQYF

j_call: TRBJ2-6
d_call: NA
v_call: TRBV29-1
clone_size: NA
cdr3_nt: TGCAGCGTTGAAGATCTTCAATTGCGGCTGCCGTCTGGGGCCAACGTCCTGACTTTC
cdr3_aa: CSVEDLQLRLPSGANVLTF

j_call: TRBJ1-1
d_call: TRBD1
v_call: TRBV5-4
clone_size: NA
cdr3_nt: TGTGCCAGCAGCCTGGACAGGCTGGGAAACGCTGAAGCTTTCTTT
cdr3_aa: CASSLDRLGNAEAFF

j_call: TRBJ2-6
d_call: NA
v_call: TRBV29-1
clone_size: NA
cdr3_nt: TGCAGCGTTGCCAGCTCTGGGGCCAACGTCCTGACTTTC
cdr3_aa: CSVASSGANVLTF

j_call: TRBJ1-1
d_call: NA
v_call: TRBV28
clone_size: NA
cdr3_nt: TGTGCCAGCAGCCCGCCGGGGATGAACACTGAAGCTTTCTTT
cdr3_aa: CASSPPGMNTEAFF

j_call: TRBJ2-2
d_call: TRBD2
v_call: TRBV29-1
clone_size: NA
cdr3_nt: TGCAGCGTGCAGGCGGGGGTCGATGGGACCGGGGAGCTGTTTTTT
cdr3_aa: CSVQAGVDGTGELFF

j_call: TRBJ1-1
d_call: NA
v_call: TRBV13
clone_size: NA
cdr3_nt: TGTGCCAGCAGCTTAGGCCCCGGGGGGAACACTGAAGCTTTCTTT
cdr3_aa: CASSLGPGGNTEAFF

j_call: TRBJ2-5
d_call: TRBD2
v_call: TRBV7-9
clone_size: NA
cdr3_nt: TGTGCCAGCAGCTTAGGGGTGGCCGGGACTAGCGGGGCCAAAGAGACCCAGTACTTC
cdr3_aa: CASSLGVAGTSGAKETQYF

j_call: TRBJ1-5
d_call: TRBD1
v_call: TRBV19
clone_size: NA
cdr3_nt: TGTGCCAGTAGTCCCGACAGGGATCAGCCCCAGCATTTT
cdr3_aa: CASSPDRDQPQHF

j_call: TRBJ1-4
d_call: NA
v_call: TRBV6-6
clone_size: NA
cdr3_nt: TGTGCCAGCAGCCCGGTAGGGGAAAAACTGTTTTTT
cdr3_aa: CASSPVGEKLFF

j_call: TRBJ2-7
d_call: TRBD2
v_call: TRBV6-6
clone_size: NA
cdr3_nt: TGTGCCAGCAGTTGGGGACTAGCCTACGAGCAGTACTTC
cdr3_aa: CASSWGLAYEQYF

j_call: TRBJ2-7
d_call: TRBD1
v_call: TRBV29-1
clone_size: NA
cdr3_nt: TGCAGCCTCCGGGACAGCTCCTACGAGCAGTACTTC
cdr3_aa: CSLRDSSYEQYF

j_call: TRBJ1-2
d_call: NA
v_call: TRBV2
clone_size: NA
cdr3_nt: TGTGCCAGCAGGGGCTATGGCTACACCTTC
cdr3_aa: CASRGYGYTF

j_call: TRBJ2-1
d_call: NA
v_call: TRBV5-6
clone_size: NA
cdr3_nt: TGTGCCAGCAGCTTAAACAGGAATGAGCAGTTCTTC
cdr3_aa: CASSLNRNEQFF

j_call: TRBJ1-2
d_call: NA
v_call: TRBV28
clone_size: NA
cdr3_nt: TGTGCCATCGGGGGCGATCTTATTCACTATGGCTACACCTTC
cdr3_aa: CAIGGDLIHYGYTF

j_call: TRBJ1-5
d_call: TRBD1
v_call: TRBV7-2
clone_size: NA
cdr3_nt: TGTGCCAGCAGCCTCCCAGGGGGCGGTAATCAGCCCCAGCATTTT
cdr3_aa: CASSLPGGGNQPQHF

j_call: TRBJ2-3
d_call: TRBD2
v_call: TRBV19
clone_size: NA
cdr3_nt: TGTGCCAGTATTGAGGGATCTAGCGGGGGTTATACGCAGTATTTT
cdr3_aa: CASIEGSSGGYTQYF

j_call: TRBJ2-7
d_call: NA
v_call: TRBV6-5
clone_size: NA
cdr3_nt: TGTGCCACTGGAGAAGGGAGCTACGAGCAGTACTTC
cdr3_aa: CATGEGSYEQYF